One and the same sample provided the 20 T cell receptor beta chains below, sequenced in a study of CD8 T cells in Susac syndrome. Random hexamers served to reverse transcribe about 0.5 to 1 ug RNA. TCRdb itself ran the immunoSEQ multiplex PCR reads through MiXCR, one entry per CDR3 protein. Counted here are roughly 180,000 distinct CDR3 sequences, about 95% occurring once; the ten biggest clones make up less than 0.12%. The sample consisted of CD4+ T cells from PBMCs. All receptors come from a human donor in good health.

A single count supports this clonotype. In nucleotides, the CDR3 is TGTGCCAGCAGCTCGTTGGGACGAGCTTTCTTT. This codes for CASSSLGRAFF. The chain couples TRBV7-7 to TRBJ1-1; D might be TRBD1 (5 bases). The germline gives CDR1 SSHAT, CDR2 FNYEAQ (reference sequence). V was shortened by 4 bases and J by 10 bases, with 10 bases between the two germline ends. The CDR3 contains 11 residues. Filled out from reference TRBV7-7 and TRBJ1-1, the complete variable domain reads GAGVSQSPRYKVTKRGQDVTLRCDPISSHATLYWYQQALGQGPEFLTYFNYEAQPDKSGLPSDRFSAERPEGSISTLTIQRTEQRDSAMYRCASSSLGRAFFGQGTRLTVV.

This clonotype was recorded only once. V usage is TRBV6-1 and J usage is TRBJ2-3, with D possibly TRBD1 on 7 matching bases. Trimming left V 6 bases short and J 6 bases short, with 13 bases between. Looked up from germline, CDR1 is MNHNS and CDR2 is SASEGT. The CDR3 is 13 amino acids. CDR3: CASRQSGGDTQYF. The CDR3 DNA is TGTGCCAGCAGACAATCAGGGGGGGATACGCAGTATTTT.

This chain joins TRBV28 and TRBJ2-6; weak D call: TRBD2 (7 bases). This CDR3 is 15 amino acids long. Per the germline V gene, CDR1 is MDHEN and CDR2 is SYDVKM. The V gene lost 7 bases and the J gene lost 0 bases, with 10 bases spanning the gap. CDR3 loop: CASKGGDSGANVLTF. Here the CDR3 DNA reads TGTGCCAGCAAAGGGGGGGACTCTGGGGCCAACGTCCTGACTTTC.

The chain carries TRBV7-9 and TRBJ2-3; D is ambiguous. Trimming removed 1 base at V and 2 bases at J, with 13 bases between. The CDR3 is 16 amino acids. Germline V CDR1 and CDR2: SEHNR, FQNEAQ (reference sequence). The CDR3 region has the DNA TGTGCCAGCAGCTTAGACCGCGTCCCTGACACAGATACGCAGTATTTT. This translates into CASSLDRVPDTDTQYF.

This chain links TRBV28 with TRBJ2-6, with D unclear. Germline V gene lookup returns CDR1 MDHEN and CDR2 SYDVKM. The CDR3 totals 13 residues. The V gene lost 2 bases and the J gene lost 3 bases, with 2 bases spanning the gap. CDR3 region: CASSLLGANVLTF. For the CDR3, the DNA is TGTGCCAGCAGTTTACTTGGGGCCAACGTCCTGACTTTC.

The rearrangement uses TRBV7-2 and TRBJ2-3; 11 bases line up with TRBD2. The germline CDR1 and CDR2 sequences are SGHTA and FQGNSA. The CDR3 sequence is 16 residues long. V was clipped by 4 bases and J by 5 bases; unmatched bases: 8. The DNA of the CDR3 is TGTGCCAGCAGCTCACTAGCGGGAGCCGCGGGAGATACGCAGTATTTT. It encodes CASSSLAGAAGDTQYF.

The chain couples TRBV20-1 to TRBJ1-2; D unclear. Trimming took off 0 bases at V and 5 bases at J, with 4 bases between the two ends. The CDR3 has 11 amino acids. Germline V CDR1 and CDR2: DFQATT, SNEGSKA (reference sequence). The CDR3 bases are TGCAGTGCTAGAGATCCATATGGCTACACCTTC. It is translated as CSARDPYGYTF.

The CDR3 nucleotides are TGTGCCTGGAGTGTACTAGCGGACACCTACGAGCAGTACTTC. Translated: CAWSVLADTYEQYF. The gene calls are TRBV30 and TRBJ2-7; 8 nucleotides agree with TRBD2. This CDR3 spans 14 amino acids. CDR1 and CDR2 (germline): GTSNPN, SVGIG (reference sequence). V was clipped by 0 bases and J by 2 bases; unmatched bases: 3.

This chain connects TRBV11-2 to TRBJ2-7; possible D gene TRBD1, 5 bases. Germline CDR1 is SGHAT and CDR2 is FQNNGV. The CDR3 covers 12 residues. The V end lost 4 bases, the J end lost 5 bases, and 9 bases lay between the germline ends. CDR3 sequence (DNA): TGTGCCAGCAGCTCGCAGGGTAACGAGCAGTACTTC. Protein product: CASSSQGNEQYF.

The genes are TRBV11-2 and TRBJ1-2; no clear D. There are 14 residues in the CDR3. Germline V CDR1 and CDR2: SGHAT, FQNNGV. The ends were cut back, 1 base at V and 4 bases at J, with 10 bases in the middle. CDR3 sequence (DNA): TGTGCCAGCAGCTTAGCGGGCAGACCCTATGGCTACACCTTC. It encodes CASSLAGRPYGYTF.

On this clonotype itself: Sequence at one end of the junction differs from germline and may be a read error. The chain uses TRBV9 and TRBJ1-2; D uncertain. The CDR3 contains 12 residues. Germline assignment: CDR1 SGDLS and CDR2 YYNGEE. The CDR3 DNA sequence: TGTGCCAGCAGCGCGCGGACGAGGGCACTCCACTTC. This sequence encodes CASSARTRALHF.

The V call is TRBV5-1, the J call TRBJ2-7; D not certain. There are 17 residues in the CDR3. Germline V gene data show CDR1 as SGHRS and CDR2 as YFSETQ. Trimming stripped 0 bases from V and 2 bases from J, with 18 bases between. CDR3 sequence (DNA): TGCGCCAGCAGCTTGGGACAAAGGGCGGAATTACCCTACGAGCAGTACTTC. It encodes CASSLGQRAELPYEQYF.

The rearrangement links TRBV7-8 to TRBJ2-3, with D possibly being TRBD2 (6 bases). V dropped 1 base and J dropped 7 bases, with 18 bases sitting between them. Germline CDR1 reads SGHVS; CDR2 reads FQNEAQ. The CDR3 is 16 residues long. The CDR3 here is CASSLDWRASGYTQYF. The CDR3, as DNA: TGTGCCAGCAGCTTAGATTGGAGGGCGAGTGGATATACGCAGTATTTT.

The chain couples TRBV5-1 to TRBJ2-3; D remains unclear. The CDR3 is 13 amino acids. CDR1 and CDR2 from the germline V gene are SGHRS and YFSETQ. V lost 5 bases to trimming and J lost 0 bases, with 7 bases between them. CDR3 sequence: CASSDGSTDTQYF. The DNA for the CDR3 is TGCGCCAGCAGTGACGGGAGCACAGATACGCAGTATTTT.

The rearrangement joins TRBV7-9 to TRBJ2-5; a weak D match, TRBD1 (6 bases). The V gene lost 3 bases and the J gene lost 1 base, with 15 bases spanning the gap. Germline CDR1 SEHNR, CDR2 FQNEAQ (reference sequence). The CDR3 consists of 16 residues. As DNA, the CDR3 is TGTGCCAGCAGCTTGGGTGGACAGCCCTTCCAAGAGACCCAGTACTTC. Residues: CASSLGGQPFQETQYF.

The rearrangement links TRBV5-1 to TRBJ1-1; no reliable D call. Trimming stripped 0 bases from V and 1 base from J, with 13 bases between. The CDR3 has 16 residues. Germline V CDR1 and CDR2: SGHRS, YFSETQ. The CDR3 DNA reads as TGCGCCAGCAGCTTGGCCCTCGGCAGGTCGAACACTGAAGCTTTCTTT. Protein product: CASSLALGRSNTEAFF.

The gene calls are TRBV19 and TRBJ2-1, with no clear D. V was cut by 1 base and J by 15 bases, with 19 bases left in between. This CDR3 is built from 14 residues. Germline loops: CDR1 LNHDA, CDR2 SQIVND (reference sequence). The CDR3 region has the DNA TGTGCCAGTAGTATAGGGTACCTTACCGGAGTTAGGTTCTTC. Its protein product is CASSIGYLTGVRFF.

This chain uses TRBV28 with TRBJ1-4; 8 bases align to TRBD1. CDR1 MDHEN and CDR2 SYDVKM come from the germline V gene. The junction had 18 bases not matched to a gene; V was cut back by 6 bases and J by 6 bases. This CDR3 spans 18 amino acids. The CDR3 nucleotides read TGTGCCAGCAGCAACACCCGGACAGGGTCGCACAGACATGAAAAACTGTTTTTT. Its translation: CASSNTRTGSHRHEKLFF.

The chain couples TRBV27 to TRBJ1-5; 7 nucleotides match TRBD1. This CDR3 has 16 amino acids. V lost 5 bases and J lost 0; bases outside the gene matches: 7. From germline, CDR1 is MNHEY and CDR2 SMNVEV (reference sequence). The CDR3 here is CASSPRTGDSNQPQHF. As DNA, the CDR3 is TGTGCCAGCAGTCCTAGGACAGGTGATAGCAATCAGCCCCAGCATTTT.

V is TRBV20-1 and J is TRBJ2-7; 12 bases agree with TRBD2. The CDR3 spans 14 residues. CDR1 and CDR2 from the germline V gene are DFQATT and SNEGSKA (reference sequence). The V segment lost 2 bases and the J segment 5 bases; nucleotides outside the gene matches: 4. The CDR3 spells CSARSSGRANEQYF. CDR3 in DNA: TGCAGTGCTAGATCTAGCGGGAGGGCCAACGAGCAGTACTTC.